This T cell receptor beta chain was observed in a study of regulatory T cells in long-lasting Graves disease. This clonotype was observed at least ten times. Germline V lookup: CDR1 MDHEN, CDR2 SYDVKM. Trimming took 2 bases from V and 5 from J, leaving 10 bases between them. The CDR3 has 13 amino acids. The time point: newly diagnosed GD, antithyroid drugs for less than 3 months. Extracted RNA from PBMCs served as the source of the TCR library. CDR3 regions were amplified by Arm-PCR using iRepertoire HTBI primers to build TCR beta libraries. TCRdb re-analysed the multiplex PCR reads in MiXCR, keeping a single row per CDR3 protein. The sample yields approximately 470,000 distinct CDR3 sequences, around 15% seen once. These same data were also listed under a study on T cells in Graves' hyperthyroidism and ophthalmopathy. According to that study: When ophthalmopathy did not progress within 18 months, Graves' hyperthyroidism was considered stable. First-round RT-PCR with HTBI primers amplified the TCR CDR3 region. Peripheral blood also featured most of the thyroid clonotypes expanded above 0.001.

The sample here was peripheral blood mononuclear cells (PBMCs), taken at new diagnosis, from a patient treated with antithyroid drugs. The clonotype originates from a middle-aged man with Graves disease. The chain carries TRBV28 and TRBJ2-7, with D maybe TRBD1 (5 bases). In DNA form, the CDR3 reads TGTGCCAGCAGTTTAACAACAGGTGACGAGCAGTACTTC. It specifies CASSLTTGDEQYF.